This passage covers 16 T cell receptor beta chains from one sample sequenced in a study of spatial heterogeneity in lung cancer. TCRdb reprocessed the 5' RACE reads with MiXCR, giving one entry per CDR3 protein. Of under 15,000 distinct CDR3 sequences listed, about 5% are singletons. As for time point: sample taken at primary tumor resection. Regarding the study as a whole: Counts of expanded alpha and beta TCRs within tumors tracked the tumor nonsynonymous mutation count.

For these TCRs, the target antigens are not known. The sample consisted of lung tumor tissue, taken at surgery. These receptors all stem from a male donor with early-stage non-small cell lung cancer.

In its sample, this clonotype was seen many times. The chain combines TRBV18 with TRBJ2-7, with unresolved D. This CDR3 has 14 amino acids. V dropped 6 bases and J dropped 0 bases, with 12 bases sitting between them. Germline-derived CDR1 and CDR2 are KGHSH and LQKENI. Here the CDR3 DNA reads TGTGCCAGCTCCCATGGCGTCAGCTCCTACGAGCAGTACGTC. It is translated as CASSHGVSSYEQYV.

This clonotype was counted at least ten times. The rearrangement uses TRBV5-1 and TRBJ1-5, with D perhaps TRBD1 (5 bases). The CDR3 consists of 16 residues. Trimming took 0 bases from V and 4 from J, leaving 14 bases between them. The germline V gene encodes CDR1 SGHRS and CDR2 YFSETQ. CDR3 sequence (DNA): TGCGCCAGCAGCTTGGGAGGGGACCGATCGAATCAGCCCCAGCATTTT. This codes for CASSLGGDRSNQPQHF.

Many counts were recorded for this clonotype. The rearrangement links TRBV19 to TRBJ2-7, with D possibly matching TRBD1 (5 bases). Germline-derived CDR1 and CDR2 are LNHDA and SQIVND (reference sequence). The CDR3 is 14 residues long. V was clipped by 2 bases and J by 5 bases, with 13 bases between them. The CDR3, as DNA: TGTGCCAGTAGTATAATTCCCAGGGTCCACGAGCAGTACTTC. This translates into CASSIIPRVHEQYF.

In its sample, this clonotype is medium-sized. The CDR3 DNA follows: TGTGCCAGCAGTTCACCTAGCCTTAATCAGCCCCAGCATTTT. This sequence encodes CASSSPSLNQPQHF. The chain is built from TRBV28 and TRBJ1-5; no firm D call. Trimming left V 4 bases short and J 4 bases short, with 11 bases between. The germline V gene has CDR1 MDHEN and CDR2 SYDVKM. The CDR3 is 14 amino acids.

This clonotype occurred many times. The chain has TRBV15 and TRBJ2-3, with 11 bases fitting TRBD1. CDR1 is LNHNV and CDR2 is YYDKDF in the germline V gene (reference sequence). This CDR3 is built from 17 residues. J lost 4 bases, V lost 0 bases, and 6 bases had no gene match. CDR3 DNA: TGTGCCACCAGCAGAGAGGGACAGGGGGGAGGAGCAGATACGCAGTATTTT. It translates to CATSREGQGGGADTQYF.

This clonotype was counted ten times or more. V and J are TRBV29-1 and TRBJ2-7; the match to TRBD1 covers 7 bases. This CDR3 spans 12 amino acids. After removal of 4 bases from V and 6 bases from J, the junction contained 6 bases not matched to a gene. The germline V gene has CDR1 SQVTM and CDR2 ANQGSEA. CDR3 sequence (DNA): TGCAGCGTTGGGGACAGATACGCCGAGCAGTACTTC. Amino acid sequence: CSVGDRYAEQYF.

This clonotype was observed many times. The V gene is TRBV12-3 or TRBV12-4, the J gene TRBJ1-1; 8 nucleotides line up with TRBD1. The CDR3 spans 14 residues. V gave up 6 bases and J gave up 4 bases; unmatched junction bases: 7. CDR3 protein: CASRLDREGTEAFF. CDR3 sequence (DNA): TGTGCCAGCAGACTGGACAGGGAGGGCACTGAAGCTTTCTTT.

This clonotype was found many times. The rearrangement links TRBV7-9 to TRBJ2-3, with 11 bases that match TRBD1. After removal of 2 bases from V and 2 bases from J, the junction contained 3 bases not matched to a gene. The length of the CDR3 is 16 residues. Germline CDR1 SEHNR, CDR2 FQNEAQ (reference sequence). In DNA, the CDR3 is TGTGCCAGCAGCTTATGGGGACAGGGGGTCACAGATACGCAGTATTTT. Translation: CASSLWGQGVTDTQYF. Using reference TRBV7-9 and TRBJ2-3 for the parts outside the CDR3, the full variable domain is DTGVSQNPRHKITKRGQNVTFRCDPISEHNRLYWYRQTLGQGPEFLTYFQNEAQLEKSRLLSDRFSAERPKGSFSTLEIQRTEQGDSAMYLCASSLWGQGVTDTQYFGPGTRLTVL.

This clonotype came up many times. The chain combines TRBV6-1 with TRBJ2-3; D not resolved. The length of the CDR3 is 15 residues. Trimming removed 2 bases at V and 5 bases at J, with 14 bases between. Germline-derived CDR1 and CDR2 are MNHNS and SASEGT. The CDR3 is CASSEQQRPRDTQYF. In nucleotides, the CDR3 is TGTGCCAGCAGTGAACAACAGAGGCCCCGAGATACGCAGTATTTT.

The chain couples TRBV7-6 to TRBJ1-5, with 7 nucleotides matching TRBD1. Germline V gene data show CDR1 as SGHVS and CDR2 as FNYEAQ. This CDR3 comprises 14 residues. Trimming cost V 5 bases and J 11 bases; bases outside gene matches: 12. CDR3 sequence: CASSPGGRSAAQHF. The CDR3, as DNA: TGTGCCAGCAGCCCAGGGGGGCGCTCGGCGGCCCAGCATTTT.

This clonotype was detected ten times or more. This rearrangement joins TRBV6-2 or TRBV6-3 to TRBJ2-7, with TRBD2 matching 9 bases. This CDR3 is 13 amino acids long. The V and J ends lost 7 bases and 3 bases, in that order; junction bases with no gene match: 4. Germline assignment: CDR1 MNHEY and CDR2 SVGEGT. The chain's CDR3 is CASTRSGSYEQYV. CDR3 nucleotides: TGTGCCAGCACCCGTAGCGGGAGCTACGAGCAGTACGTC.

This clonotype was observed many times. The chain recombines TRBV12-3 or TRBV12-4 with TRBJ2-3; 7 positions agree with TRBD2. V shed 4 bases and J 5 bases; nucleotides not matched to a gene: 6. The CDR3 is 14 residues long. The DNA of the CDR3 is TGTGCCAGCAGTTCCCGGGGACTACGAGATACGCAGTATTTT. This sequence encodes CASSSRGLRDTQYF.

The chain uses TRBV6-2 or TRBV6-3 and TRBJ2-5; tentatively, D is TRBD2 (6 bases). The CDR3 has 19 amino acids. Germline CDR1 reads MNHEY; CDR2 reads SVGEGT. V dropped 2 bases and J dropped 1 base, with 23 bases sitting between them. CDR3 protein: CASSYPLRGGAQAQETQYF. The CDR3 bases are TGTGCCAGCAGTTACCCCCTCCGGGGAGGAGCACAAGCCCAAGAGACCCAGTACTTC.

This clonotype was counted many times. This chain uses TRBV7-2 with TRBJ1-4; D is uncertain. The V end lost 1 base, the J end lost 0 bases, and 6 bases lay between the germline ends. The CDR3 has 15 amino acids. CDR1 and CDR2 (germline): SGHTA, FQGNSA. The CDR3 DNA sequence: TGTGCCAGCAGCTTAGGGCCCTCAACTAATGAAAAACTGTTTTTT. Translation gives CASSLGPSTNEKLFF.

This chain uses TRBV10-3 with TRBJ2-2; 9 nucleotides match TRBD2. After removal of 6 bases from V and 6 bases from J, the junction contained 5 bases not matched to a gene. Germline CDR1 is ENHRY and CDR2 is SYGVKD. The CDR3 loop spans 14 amino acids. DNA for the CDR3: TGTGCCATCAGGGGACTAGCCGGGTCCGGGGAGCTGTTTTTT. Protein: CAIRGLAGSGELFF.

This clonotype was detected many times. This chain joins TRBV20-1 and TRBJ2-3; D not resolved. Deletions cut 2 bases from V and 10 bases from J, with 7 bases between. The CDR3 has 10 amino acids. Germline CDR1 reads DFQATT; CDR2 reads SNEGSKA (reference sequence). The CDR3 region has the DNA TGCAGTGCTAGACGCGACGCGCAGTATTTT. It encodes CSARRDAQYF.